These T cell receptor beta chains were read from a single sample in a study of cytomegalovirus exposure and HLA in healthy donors. Measured with immunoSEQ multiplex PCR; TCRdb has only the in-frame clones, and not every one. The data hold about 130,000 clones, with around 89% observed a single time. Input material: PBMCs. These receptors originate from a woman aged 25 to 39 in good health and CMV-seropositive. Each CDR3 is given without its conserved first and last residue. The D gene is left open where the match is weak.

>TRBV4-1|TRBJ2-1|-
ASSQASAPGAYNEQF
>TRBV27|TRBJ2-7|-
ASSNFPTDSHEQY
>TRBV5-8|TRBJ2-6|-
ASSLEGAGANVLT
>TRBV29-1|TRBJ2-1|TRBD2
SVDPRTSGKGEQF
>TRBV19|TRBJ1-5|TRBD1
ASSIGTGGSQPQH
>TRBV5-1|TRBJ2-2|TRBD1
ASRQTGTGFTGELF
>TRBV10-3|TRBJ1-1|-
AISEGLQSEAF
>TRBV7-2|TRBJ2-7|TRBD2
ASSLSGGNEQY
>TRBV11-1|TRBJ1-1|-
ASSSQMNTEAF
>TRBV5-1|TRBJ2-7|TRBD2
ASSFGTSETYEQY
>TRBV28|TRBJ2-7|-
ASSLSGNSYEQY
>TRBV27|TRBJ2-7|-
ASSLISGSTYEQY
>TRBV27|TRBJ2-7|-
ASITIWASETYEQY
>TRBV6-5|TRBJ2-7|TRBD1
ASSYSGTGSYEQY
>TRBV11-2|TRBJ2-5|TRBD2
ASSSVAGGYRETQY
>TRBV10-2|TRBJ2-5|-
ATVRETQY
>TRBV5-4|TRBJ1-2|TRBD1
ASSLVTGAEKYGYT
>TRBV5-1|TRBJ2-5|TRBD1
ASSLQGAGETQY
>TRBV14|TRBJ2-5|-
ASSPPAGAYQETQY
>TRBV6-5|TRBJ2-2|TRBD2
ASERDWGTGELF
>TRBV5-1|TRBJ2-1|TRBD2
ASSLVFGGNNEQF
>TRBV6-6|TRBJ2-7|-
ASSKGVNYEQY
>TRBV2|TRBJ2-3|-
AAPGGGLQGTQY
>TRBV27|TRBJ2-2|TRBD2
ASSRSPIFGLAGGTGELF
>TRBV2|TRBJ2-7|TRBD2
ASRPGLAGGLMEQY
>TRBV27|TRBJ1-2|TRBD1
ASSLTGGGYGYT
>TRBV15|TRBJ2-7|-
ATSRDRGDYEQY
>TRBV6-4|TRBJ2-7|TRBD2
ASSVRNWRGSSYEQY
>TRBV10-3|TRBJ2-7|TRBD2
AISARRRGNEQY
>TRBV4-1|TRBJ1-2|-
ASSQAGTGSNYGYT
>TRBV29-1|TRBJ2-1|TRBD2
SATTGLVKF
>TRBV6-4|TRBJ2-5|TRBD1
ASSDCTMGQEETQY